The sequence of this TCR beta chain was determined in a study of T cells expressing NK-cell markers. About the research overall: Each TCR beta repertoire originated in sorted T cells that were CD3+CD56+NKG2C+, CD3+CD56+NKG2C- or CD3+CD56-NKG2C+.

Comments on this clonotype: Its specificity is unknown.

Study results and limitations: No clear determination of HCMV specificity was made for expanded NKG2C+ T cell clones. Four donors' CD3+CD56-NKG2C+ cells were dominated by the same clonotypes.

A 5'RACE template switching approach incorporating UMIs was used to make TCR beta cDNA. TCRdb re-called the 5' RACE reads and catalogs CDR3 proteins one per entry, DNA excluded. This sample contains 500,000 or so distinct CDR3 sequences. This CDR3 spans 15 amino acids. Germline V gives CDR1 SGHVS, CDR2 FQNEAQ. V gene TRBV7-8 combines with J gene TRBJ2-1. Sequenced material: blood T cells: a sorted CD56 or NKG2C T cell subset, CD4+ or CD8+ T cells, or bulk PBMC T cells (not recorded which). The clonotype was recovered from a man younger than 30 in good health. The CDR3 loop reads CASSPRPKSYNEQFF.